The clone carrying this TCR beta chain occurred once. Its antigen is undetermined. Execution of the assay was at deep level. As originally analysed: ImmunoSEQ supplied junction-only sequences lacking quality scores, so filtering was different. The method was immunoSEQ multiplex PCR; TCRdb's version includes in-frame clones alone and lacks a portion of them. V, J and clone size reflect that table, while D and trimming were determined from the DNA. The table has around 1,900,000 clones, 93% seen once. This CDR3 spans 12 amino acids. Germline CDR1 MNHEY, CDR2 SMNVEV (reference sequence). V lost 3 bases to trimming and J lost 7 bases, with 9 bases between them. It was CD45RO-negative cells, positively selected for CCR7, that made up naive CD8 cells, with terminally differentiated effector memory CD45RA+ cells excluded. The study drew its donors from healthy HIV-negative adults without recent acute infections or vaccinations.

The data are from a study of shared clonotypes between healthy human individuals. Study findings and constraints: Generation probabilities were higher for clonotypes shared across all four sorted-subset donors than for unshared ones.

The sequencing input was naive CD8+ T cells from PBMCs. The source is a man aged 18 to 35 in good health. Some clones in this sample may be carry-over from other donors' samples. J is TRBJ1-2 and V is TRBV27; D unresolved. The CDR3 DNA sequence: TGTGCCAGCAGTTTTGGTGCCGGTGGCTACACCTTC. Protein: CASSFGAGGYTF.